Each of the 3 T cell receptor beta chains below was sequenced from the same sample in a study of blood T cells in healthy people across ages. Next came a second PCR, run for 7 to 11 cycles, which used a sample-barcoded 5' primer along with a J-beta primer mix. MiXCR, applied by TCRdb to the 5' RACE reads, yields one record per CDR3 protein. Counted here are about 1.7 million distinct CDR3 sequences, 28% occurring once; the ten biggest clones make up over 7%. Input material: blood. The receptors here all came from a woman in her 30s in good health.

Many counts were recorded for this clonotype. CDR3 sequence: CASSQDLAGGPDTQYF. As DNA, the CDR3 is TGCGCCAGCAGCCAAGATCTAGCGGGAGGGCCAGATACGCAGTATTTT. The rearrangement links TRBV4-3 to TRBJ2-3; 12 bases agree with TRBD2. The CDR3 totals 16 residues. Germline V gene data show CDR1 as LGHNA and CDR2 as YSLEER. The ends lost 0 bases at V and 4 bases at J; junction bases unmatched: 2.

This clonotype was seen more than once but under ten times. The chain couples TRBV2 to TRBJ2-7; TRBD1 matches 9 bases. The V and J ends lost 6 bases and 5 bases, in that order; junction bases with no gene match: 8. Per the germline V gene, CDR1 is SNHLY and CDR2 is FYNNEI. This CDR3 contains 14 residues. The CDR3 sequence: CASRRQGVSHEQYF. CDR3 in DNA: TGTGCCAGCAGAAGACAGGGGGTCAGCCACGAGCAGTACTTC.

This clonotype has just a few counts. This chain's CDR3 is CASSPNPYTEAFF. CDR3 DNA sequence: TGTGCCAGCAGCCCGAACCCTTACACTGAAGCTTTCTTT. The chain links TRBV12-3 or TRBV12-4 to TRBJ1-1; D not resolved. Trimming took 6 bases from V and 3 from J, leaving 11 bases between them. The CDR3 length is 13 residues.